This entry features one T cell receptor (beta chain) sequence. The data stem from a study of T cell responses to AZD1222 COVID-19 vaccine. Germline lookup yields CDR1 SGHNT and CDR2 YENEEA. The junction had 10 bases not matched to a gene; V was cut back by 4 bases and J by 6 bases. This CDR3 contains 16 residues. Only in-frame clones appear in the TCRdb table, and some are missing; sequencing was by immunoSEQ multiplex PCR. The table lists some 140,000 clones, 85% to 90% of them singletons. The rearrangement joins TRBV11-3 to TRBJ2-2; 8 bases map to TRBD1. This sequence originates from an adult in good health. The material was peripheral blood, obtained on day 0 of AZD1222 vaccination. The CDR3 DNA reads TGTGCCAGCAGCTCCAGACAGGGGTGGGGGTCCGGGGAGCTGTTTTTT. Encoded protein: CASSSRQGWGSGELFF.